These 9 T cell receptor beta chains share one sample of origin, sequenced in a study of blood T cell repertoires in COVID-19. Some clones are missing from TCRdb's copy, which holds only in-frame ones; the method was immunoSEQ multiplex PCR. The sample holds fewer than 120,000 clones, more than 65% seen once. Sequencing was carried out using peripheral blood. These receptor sequences come from a woman aged 80 or older with acute or convalescent COVID-19.

This clone has only one observation. This chain joins TRBV2 and TRBJ2-7; perhaps TRBD2 as D (5 bases). Trimming removed 7 bases from V and 4 bases from J, with 20 bases in between. Germline CDR1 SNHLY, CDR2 FYNNEI. The CDR3 spans 15 residues. Here the CDR3 DNA reads TGTGCCAGCATTCTGGACCGACTTCGGGGTTACGAGCAGTACTTC. It specifies CASILDRLRGYEQYF.

The chain joins TRBV10-3 to TRBJ2-3, with 12 bases fitting TRBD2. Germline values: CDR1 ENHRY, CDR2 SYGVKD. There are 18 residues in the CDR3. V was clipped by 3 bases and J by 0 bases; unmatched bases: 7. The CDR3 DNA follows: TGTGCCATCAGTGAACCCTTACTAGCGGGGGGTAGCACAGATACGCAGTATTTT. It codes for CAISEPLLAGGSTDTQYF.

V usage is TRBV5-6 and J usage is TRBJ2-7; D unresolved. V was clipped by 0 bases and J by 2 bases, with 12 bases between them. Germline V gives CDR1 SGHDT, CDR2 YYEEEE. The CDR3 runs to 15 residues. This chain's CDR3 is CASSLVSEAAYEQYF. CDR3 sequence (DNA): TGTGCCAGCAGCTTGGTGTCTGAAGCCGCCTACGAGCAGTACTTC. Complete variable domain (other parts from reference TRBV5-6 and TRBJ2-7): DAGVTQSPTHLIKTRGQQVTLRCSPKSGHDTVSWYQQALGQGPQFIFQYYEEEERQRGNFPDRFSGHQFPNYSSELNVNALLLGDSALYLCASSLVSEAAYEQYFGPGTRLTVT.

The chain uses TRBV7-9 and TRBJ2-7; a weak D match, TRBD2 (6 bases). Germline CDR1 is SEHNR and CDR2 is FQNEAQ (reference sequence). Deletions cut 3 bases from V and 0 bases from J, with 12 bases between. The CDR3 extends over 15 amino acids. The CDR3, as DNA: TGTGCCAGCAGCTTTCGGGGGTCAAGCTCCTACGAGCAGTACTTC. Protein product: CASSFRGSSSYEQYF.

This chain connects TRBV12-5 to TRBJ2-6; D call uncertain. In germline, CDR1 is LGHNT, CDR2 FRNRAP. CDR3 length: 13 residues. V lost 7 bases to trimming and J lost 0 bases, with 4 bases between them. The CDR3 DNA reads TGTGCTAGTGCCAACTCTGGGGCCAACGTCCTGACTTTC. Translation gives CASANSGANVLTF.

The sample holds a few counts of this clone. The rearrangement uses TRBV5-1 and TRBJ2-5; D unresolved. The CDR3 has 12 amino acids. CDR1 is SGHRS, CDR2 YFSETQ, per germline. The V gene lost 0 bases and the J gene lost 5 bases, with 5 bases spanning the gap. The CDR3 sequence is CASSLGEETQYF. In DNA form, the CDR3 reads TGCGCCAGCAGCTTGGGCGAGGAGACCCAGTACTTC.

The V and J genes are TRBV7-9 and TRBJ1-5; a possible D gene is TRBD1 (5 bases). This CDR3 is built from 16 residues. Germline V gene sequence: CDR1 SEHNR, CDR2 FQNEAQ (reference sequence). V dropped 3 bases and J dropped 2 bases, with 14 bases sitting between them. The CDR3, as DNA: TGTGCCAGCAGCTTCGGTGTAACAGGCGGCAATCAGCCCCAGCATTTT. This gives the protein CASSFGVTGGNQPQHF.

The chain joins TRBV5-4 to TRBJ2-3; TRBD2 matches at 12 bases. V shed 0 bases, J shed 4 bases, and the junction held 3 bases outside the gene matches. Germline CDR1 reads SGHNT; CDR2 reads YYREEE (reference sequence). This CDR3 has 16 amino acids. In DNA, the CDR3 is TGTGCCAGCAGCTTGGTACTAGCGGGGGGCGCAGATACGCAGTATTTT. It is translated as CASSLVLAGGADTQYF.

This chain connects TRBV28 to TRBJ2-7; D perhaps matches TRBD2 (6 bases). CDR1 MDHEN and CDR2 SYDVKM come from the germline V gene. The CDR3 has 14 residues. Trimming pared 3 bases from V and 0 bases from J, leaving 9 bases between. The CDR3 protein is CASSFVGGSYEQYF. Written as DNA, the CDR3 is TGTGCCAGCAGTTTCGTGGGGGGCTCCTACGAGCAGTACTTC.